This T cell receptor beta chain was captured by sequencing in a study of shared clonotypes between healthy human individuals. Background on the study: In total, the donors were a couple of women and a few men aged 18 to 49. Used for every donor were three CD4 naive, three CD4 memory, two CD8 naive and one CD8 memory plate.

Comment on this clone: The antigen remains unidentified.

The study's findings and limits: Clonotype sharing among donors likely depends on sequencing depth. A generally larger estimated richness was seen in naive subsets than in memory subsets.

The assay was immunoSEQ multiplex PCR, and TCRdb's table has in-frame clones only and misses some. The table lists about 2 million clones, roughly 94% of them singletons. CD8 cells regarded as naive lacked CD45RO, were positively chosen for CCR7, and omitted terminally differentiated effector memory CD45RA+ cells. Sequencing was done on a sample of naive CD8+ T cells sorted from blood. This clonotype was sampled from a man between 18 and 29 years old in good health.

The CDR3 region has the DNA TGTGCCAGCAGCACAGCAGGGGGCGATTTGGACACTGAAGCTTTCTTT. Residues: CASSTAGGDLDTEAFF. The chain links TRBV13 to TRBJ1-1; 8 bases agree with TRBD1. The CDR3 runs to 16 residues. V was pared by 5 bases and J by 3 bases, with 11 bases of the junction left unmatched. Germline lookup yields CDR1 PRHDT and CDR2 FYEKMQ (reference sequence).